The sequence of this T cell receptor (beta chain) was determined in a study of T cells in Graves' hyperthyroidism and ophthalmopathy. Not enrolled were patients with uncontrolled infection, other autoimmune disease, pregnancy or lactation. The CDR3 covers 11 residues. V lost 1 base, J lost 9 bases, and 4 bases lay in between. Germline CDR1 SGHRS, CDR2 YFSETQ. Amplification yielded TCR beta CDR3 regions, with RNA transcripts as the source. Using the HTBI primer set, a first-round RT-PCR was run on the TCR CDR3. MiXCR was run by TCRdb on the multiplex PCR reads, yielding one entry per CDR3 protein. The profile shows roughly 570,000 distinct CDR3 sequences, more than 45% of them singletons.

Sequenced input: peripheral blood or thyroid tissue (not recorded which). V and J are TRBV5-1 and TRBJ2-2; D is ambiguous. The source is an adult woman with Graves' disease, either hyperthyroidism or ophthalmopathy (not recorded which). CDR3 bases: TGCGCCAGCAGCTTGCGGCGGGAGCTGTTTTTT. This translates into CASSLRRELFF.